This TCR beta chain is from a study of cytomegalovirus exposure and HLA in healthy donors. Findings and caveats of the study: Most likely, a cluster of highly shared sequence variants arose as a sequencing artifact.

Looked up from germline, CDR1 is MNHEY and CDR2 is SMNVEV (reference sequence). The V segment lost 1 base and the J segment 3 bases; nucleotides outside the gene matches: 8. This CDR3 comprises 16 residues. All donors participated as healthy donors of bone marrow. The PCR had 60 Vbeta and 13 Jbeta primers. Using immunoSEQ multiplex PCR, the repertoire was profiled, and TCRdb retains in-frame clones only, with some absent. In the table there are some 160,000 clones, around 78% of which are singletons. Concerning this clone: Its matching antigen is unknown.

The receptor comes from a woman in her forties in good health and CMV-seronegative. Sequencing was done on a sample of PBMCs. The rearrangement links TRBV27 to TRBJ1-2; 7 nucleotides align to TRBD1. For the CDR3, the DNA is TGTGCCAGCAGTTTATTAGGGGGCTTAAGCCACTATGGCTACACCTTC. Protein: CASSLLGGLSHYGYTF.